This T cell receptor beta chain was captured in a study of T cell responses to AZD1222 COVID-19 vaccine (dated by TCRdb to 2020 to 2023). Regarding the study in general: AZD1222 recipients given second doses at about 4 weeks or at about 12 weeks were pooled, since spike-specific TCR depth and breadth were not found to differ between the two schedules. Enrollment into the trials was organized by age into subgroups of 18-55, 56-69 and 70-plus years, and those subgroups contained around 150, 28 and 57 TCR-sequenced participants, respectively. A total of just over 230 trial participants underwent TCR sequencing, of whom approximately 200 had received two doses of AZD1222 and about 26 had received two doses of the MenACWY control vaccine.

The CDR3 regions of human TCRbeta chains were analyzed by immunosequencing. In the original analysis: Repertoire TCRs were checked for matches against a reference library of SARS-CoV-2-specific TCRs that had been generated using the MIRA antigen-specificity platform. Breadth was defined as the fraction of unique TCRs that were SARS-CoV-2-associated. Depth was defined as the fraction of total T cells that were SARS-CoV-2-associated. Each spike-specific TCR was assigned to its reactive spike region and to a CD4 or CD8 class using the MIRA data. Log10-transformed breadth and depth values were compared by one-way ANOVA with Sidak's multiple comparisons tests. The table comes from immuneACCESS by way of TCRdb, which keeps in-frame sequences with V and J called. Part of the clones is missing from these tables; in studies checked, under half for an unresolved V gene and the rest for unknown reasons. That table furnishes V, J and clone size, whereas the DNA furnished D and trimming. Present in this sample are some 150,000 clones, 85% to 95% of which were seen just once. Approximately 2.1% of the sample is in the top ten clones.

As concerns this clone: The specificity of this receptor is unknown. No base quality information exists; no much larger clone differs at one position.

The CDR1 and CDR2 encoded by the germline V gene are MNHEY and SVGAGI. V sheds 6 bases and J sheds 0 bases, leaving 9 bases between their ends. CDR3 length: 14 amino acids, cysteine to phenylalanine. The entry retains the CDR3 DNA only, 42 bases that are in frame from base 1. Study-level results and caveats: Conclusions about previously exposed vaccinees are limited because only a handful of AZD1222 recipients were SARS-CoV-2 seropositive at baseline. Participants were mostly white British, with more females than males. The authors suggested clonal diversity may have been underestimated. The 56-69-year group was small, and its depth increase did not reach significance, likely because of low power. Spike-specific TCR breadth and depth rose significantly after two AZD1222 doses compared with day 0 and with MenACWY recipients. Vaccine-associated CD4 TCRs spanned the whole spike protein, with dominant responses in regions 160-218 and 743-854. Epitopes outside the regions mutated in the B.1.351 and B.1.1.7 variants were reportedly recognized by nearly half of the unique spike-specific TCRs. No day 14 peak-response samples were available, so repertoires were characterized only after the peak T cell response.

The sample's time point label, decoded: baseline before first vaccination. Vaccinee samples came from UK trials COV001 and COV002, including a single-blind randomized controlled phase 2/3 trial of AZD1222 (ChAdOx1 nCoV-19) in healthy adults. Trial participant PBMC samples were collected at day 0 and day 28 after the second dose for TCRbeta chain sequencing. The source of this sequence is an adult in good health. Material: peripheral blood, obtained on day 0 of AZD1222 vaccination. The chain is encoded by TRBV6-5 joined to TRBJ1-3; the D gene is not confidently resolved. The CDR3 reads CASSPFLSGNTIYF. DNA sequence: TGTGCCAGCAGCCCCTTCCTCTCTGGAAACACCATATATTTT.